This TCR beta chain was profiled in a study of monozygotic twins with inflammatory bowel disease. Study-wide points: Among IBD patients, fewer clonotypes were shared with others than among healthy twins, especially with disease activity.

Template switching added UMIs carrying a 6-nucleotide sample barcode. TCRdb reanalyzed the 5' RACE reads and collapses them to one entry per CDR3 protein, without DNA. Reported are some 150,000 distinct CDR3 sequences; the ten largest clones contain 2.4%. With regard to this clonotype: Its antigen is not identified.

CDR3 length: 17 amino acids. What was sequenced was blood. The TCR originated in a human donor with ulcerative colitis or Crohn's disease, or a healthy co-twin of an affected twin (not recorded which). The chain is built from TRBV12-3 or TRBV12-4 and TRBJ1-2; the TCRdb D gene call, TRBD1, has no DNA to confirm it. The CDR3 is CASSPVPGQVSNYGYTF.